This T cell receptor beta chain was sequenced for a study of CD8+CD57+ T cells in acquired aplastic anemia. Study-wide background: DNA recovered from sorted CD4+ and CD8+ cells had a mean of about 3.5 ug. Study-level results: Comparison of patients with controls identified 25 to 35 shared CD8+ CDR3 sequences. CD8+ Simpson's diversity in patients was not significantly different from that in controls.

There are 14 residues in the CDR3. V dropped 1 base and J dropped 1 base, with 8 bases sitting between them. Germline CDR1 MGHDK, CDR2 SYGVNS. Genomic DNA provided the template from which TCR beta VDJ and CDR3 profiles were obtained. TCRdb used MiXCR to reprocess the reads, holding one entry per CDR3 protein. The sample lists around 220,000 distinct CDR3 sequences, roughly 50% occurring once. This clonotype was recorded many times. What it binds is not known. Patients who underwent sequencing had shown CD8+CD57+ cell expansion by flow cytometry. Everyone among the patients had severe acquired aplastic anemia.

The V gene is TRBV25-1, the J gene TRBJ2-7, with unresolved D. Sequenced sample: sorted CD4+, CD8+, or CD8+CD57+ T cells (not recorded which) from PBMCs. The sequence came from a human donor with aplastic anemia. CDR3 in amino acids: CASSELVDSYEQYF. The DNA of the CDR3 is TGTGCCAGCAGTGAATTGGTCGATTCCTACGAGCAGTACTTC.